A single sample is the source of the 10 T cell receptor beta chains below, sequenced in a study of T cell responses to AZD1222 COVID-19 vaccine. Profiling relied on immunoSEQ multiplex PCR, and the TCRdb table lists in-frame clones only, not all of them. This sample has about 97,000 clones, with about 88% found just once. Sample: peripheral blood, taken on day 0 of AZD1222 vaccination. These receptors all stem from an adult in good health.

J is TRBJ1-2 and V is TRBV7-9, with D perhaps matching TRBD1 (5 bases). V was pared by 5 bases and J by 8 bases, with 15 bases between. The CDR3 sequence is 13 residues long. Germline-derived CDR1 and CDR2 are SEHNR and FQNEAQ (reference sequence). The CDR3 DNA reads TGTGCCAGCAGCCACCAAACAGGACACGGCTACACCTTC. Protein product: CASSHQTGHGYTF.

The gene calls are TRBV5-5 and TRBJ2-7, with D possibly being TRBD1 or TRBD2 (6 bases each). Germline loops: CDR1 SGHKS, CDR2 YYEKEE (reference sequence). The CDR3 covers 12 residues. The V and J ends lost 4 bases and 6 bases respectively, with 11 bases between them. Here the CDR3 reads CASSTPGAEQYF. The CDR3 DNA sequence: TGTGCCAGCAGCACCCCGGGGGCCGAGCAGTACTTC. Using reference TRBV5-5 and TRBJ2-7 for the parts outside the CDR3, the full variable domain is DAGVTQSPTHLIKTRGQQVTLRCSPISGHKSVSWYQQVLGQGPQFIFQYYEKEERGRGNFPDRFSARQFPNYSSELNVNALLLGDSALYLCASSTPGAEQYFGPGTRLTVT.

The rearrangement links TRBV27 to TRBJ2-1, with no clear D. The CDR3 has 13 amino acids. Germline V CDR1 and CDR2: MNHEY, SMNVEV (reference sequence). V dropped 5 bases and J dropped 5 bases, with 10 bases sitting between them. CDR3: CASSRATDNEQFF. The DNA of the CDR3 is TGTGCCAGCAGTCGGGCGACGGACAATGAGCAGTTCTTC.

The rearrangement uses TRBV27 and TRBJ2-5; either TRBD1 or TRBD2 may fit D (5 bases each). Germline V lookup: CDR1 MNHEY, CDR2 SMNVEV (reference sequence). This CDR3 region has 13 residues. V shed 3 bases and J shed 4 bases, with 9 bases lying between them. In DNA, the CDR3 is TGTGCCAGCAGTTTGGCCGGGGCAGAGACCCAGTACTTC. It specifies CASSLAGAETQYF.

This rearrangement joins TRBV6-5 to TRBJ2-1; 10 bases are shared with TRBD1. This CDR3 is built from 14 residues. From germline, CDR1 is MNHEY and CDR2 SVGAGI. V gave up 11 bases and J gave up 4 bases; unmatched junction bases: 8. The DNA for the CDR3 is TGTGCCGCCGACCGGGACAGGGGTTACAATGAGCAGTTCTTC. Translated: CAADRDRGYNEQFF.

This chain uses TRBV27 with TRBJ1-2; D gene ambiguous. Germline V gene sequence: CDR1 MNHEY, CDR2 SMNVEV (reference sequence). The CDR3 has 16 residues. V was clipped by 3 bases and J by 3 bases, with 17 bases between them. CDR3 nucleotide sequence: TGTGCCAGCAGTTTGTTCGGCAGTAGCCCAGACTATGGCTACACCTTC. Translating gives CASSLFGSSPDYGYTF.

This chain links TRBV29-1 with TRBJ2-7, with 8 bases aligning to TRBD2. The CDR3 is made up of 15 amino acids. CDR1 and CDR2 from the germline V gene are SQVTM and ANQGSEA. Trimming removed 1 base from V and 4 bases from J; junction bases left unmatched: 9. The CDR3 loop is CSVEAYSSGGYEQYF. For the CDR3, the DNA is TGCAGCGTTGAAGCCTACTCCAGCGGGGGTTACGAGCAGTACTTC.

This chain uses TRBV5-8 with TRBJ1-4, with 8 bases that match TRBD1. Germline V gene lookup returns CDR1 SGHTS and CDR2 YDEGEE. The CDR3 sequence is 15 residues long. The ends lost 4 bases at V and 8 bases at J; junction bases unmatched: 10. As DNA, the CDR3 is TGTGCCAGCAGCAGAAGGACAGGGAGAAGGGAAAAACTGTTTTTT. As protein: CASSRRTGRREKLFF.

The DNA for the CDR3 is TGCAGTGCTAGTATGGGACAGGGGGCAGATACGCAGTATTTT. It is translated as CSASMGQGADTQYF. This chain uses TRBV20-1 with TRBJ2-3; 11 bases match TRBD1. The V segment lost 3 bases and the J segment 4 bases; nucleotides outside the gene matches: 3. The CDR3 loop spans 14 amino acids. Germline V gene sequence: CDR1 DFQATT, CDR2 SNEGSKA (reference sequence).

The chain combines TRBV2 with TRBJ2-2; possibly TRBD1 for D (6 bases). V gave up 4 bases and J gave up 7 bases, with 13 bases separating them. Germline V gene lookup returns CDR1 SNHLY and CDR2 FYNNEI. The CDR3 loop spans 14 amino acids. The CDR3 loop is CASSVNREIGELFF. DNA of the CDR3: TGTGCCAGCAGTGTGAACAGGGAGATCGGGGAGCTGTTTTTT.